The 23 T cell receptor beta chains reported below all come from one sample, sequenced in a study of blood T cell repertoires in COVID-19. TCRdb keeps only in-frame clones here, not all; method: immunoSEQ multiplex PCR. The table includes some 88,000 clones, 85% detected once. The sequenced sample consisted of peripheral blood. The receptors derive from a man aged 55 to 70 with acute or convalescent COVID-19.

V gene TRBV11-1 combines with J gene TRBJ2-3; D possibly corresponds to TRBD1 (5 bases). V shed 7 bases and J shed 1 base, with 9 bases lying between them. This CDR3 contains 13 residues. Germline loops: CDR1 SGHAT, CDR2 FQDESV (reference sequence). CDR3 sequence: CASIETGTDTQYF. In DNA form, the CDR3 reads TGTGCCAGCATCGAGACAGGCACAGATACGCAGTATTTT.

V gene TRBV6-7 combines with J gene TRBJ2-7, with a tentative D call TRBD2 (5 bases). TRBV6-7 is filed as an ORF, its function uncertain. V was clipped by 6 bases and J by 5 bases, with 20 bases between them. The CDR3 spans 15 residues. The CDR3 DNA is TGTGCCAGCAGCCCCCTCCTAGCCTTCAAGGACGAGCAGTACTTC. Its protein product is CASSPLLAFKDEQYF.

This clone was seen just once. The chain carries TRBV5-4 and TRBJ2-7; a possible D gene is TRBD2 (6 bases). Germline V gene data show CDR1 as SGHNT and CDR2 as YYREEE (reference sequence). The V and J ends lost 3 bases and 2 bases respectively, with 15 bases between them. The CDR3 length is 15 residues. DNA of the CDR3: TGTGCCAGCAGCTCTAACCGGGACTCAACCTACGAGCAGTACTTC. Residues: CASSSNRDSTYEQYF.

The chain combines TRBV23-1 with TRBJ2-7; TRBD2 matches at 12 bases. TRBV23-1 is an ORF for which the function is uncertain. The CDR3 loop spans 16 amino acids. The V segment lost 4 bases and the J segment 3 bases; nucleotides outside the gene matches: 7. CDR3 sequence reads: CASSRWTSGEIYEQYF. CDR3 nucleotide sequence: TGCGCCAGCAGTCGGTGGACTAGCGGGGAGATCTACGAGCAGTACTTC.

This chain uses TRBV19 with TRBJ1-6; no reliable D call. V was pared by 3 bases and J by 2 bases, with 11 bases between. In germline, CDR1 is LNHDA, CDR2 SQIVND (reference sequence). This CDR3 comprises 16 residues. The CDR3 region has the DNA TGTGCCAGTAGTATGGAAGGAGGGACCTATAATTCACCCCTCCACTTT. It codes for CASSMEGGTYNSPLHF.

The chain uses TRBV4-3 and TRBJ2-1; 9 nucleotides match TRBD1. Germline lookup yields CDR1 LGHNA and CDR2 YSLEER. Losses at the gene ends were 0 bases for V and 6 bases for J; bases not matched to a gene: 6. The CDR3 has 16 residues. The CDR3 is CASSQDGTGRVNEQFF. DNA for the CDR3: TGCGCCAGCAGCCAAGATGGGACAGGGCGCGTCAATGAGCAGTTCTTC.

This clone has only one observation. The chain carries TRBV29-1 and TRBJ2-1; 7 nucleotides line up with TRBD2. V was clipped by 1 base and J by 1 base; unmatched bases: 4. The CDR3 totals 15 residues. CDR1 and CDR2 from the germline V gene are SQVTM and ANQGSEA. The CDR3 sequence: CSVEGLAESYNEQFF. CDR3 in DNA: TGCAGCGTTGAAGGGCTAGCGGAGTCCTACAATGAGCAGTTCTTC.

This clone was counted once. The V and J genes are TRBV2 and TRBJ1-1, with 9 bases aligning to TRBD1. Germline-derived CDR1 and CDR2 are SNHLY and FYNNEI. V was pared by 8 bases and J by 3 bases, with 4 bases of the junction left unmatched. This CDR3 is built from 13 residues. The CDR3 spells CASGQGTYTEAFF. The DNA for the CDR3 is TGTGCCAGCGGACAGGGGACCTACACTGAAGCTTTCTTT.

The CDR3 sequence: CASSGTWTDTQYF. The CDR3 nucleotides read TGTGCCAGTAGCGGGACATGGACAGATACGCAGTATTTT. The gene calls are TRBV19 and TRBJ2-3; weak D call: TRBD1 (6 bases). Germline V gene data show CDR1 as LNHDA and CDR2 as SQIVND (reference sequence). This CDR3 is built from 13 residues. The V and J ends lost 6 bases and 3 bases respectively, with 10 bases between them.

The V call is TRBV5-3, the J call TRBJ1-5; weak D call: TRBD1 (5 bases). TRBV5-3 is an ORF; its function is uncertain. The CDR3 spans 15 residues. The V gene lost 5 bases and the J gene lost 8 bases, with 20 bases spanning the gap. The CDR3 DNA sequence: TGTGCCAGAAGTCCGAGAGCGGGGACGCCAGAGCCCCAGCATTTT. Residues: CARSPRAGTPEPQHF.

This chain uses TRBV27 with TRBJ1-2; D perhaps matches TRBD1 (6 bases). The CDR3 has 15 amino acids. CDR1 is MNHEY and CDR2 is SMNVEV in the germline V gene (reference sequence). V dropped 4 bases and J dropped 1 base, with 13 bases sitting between them. As DNA, the CDR3 is TGTGCCAGCAGTTCGGACAGCGGAAATAACTATGGCTACACCTTC. This gives the protein CASSSDSGNNYGYTF.

The chain links TRBV14 to TRBJ1-3; 7 bases match TRBD1. CDR3 length: 16 amino acids. Germline-derived CDR1 and CDR2 are SGHDN and FVKESK. V was clipped by 3 bases and J by 2 bases; unmatched bases: 7. The CDR3: CASSHRTGLAGNTIYF. DNA for the CDR3: TGTGCCAGCAGCCATCGGACAGGCCTCGCTGGAAACACCATATATTTT.

This chain joins TRBV27 and TRBJ2-7; tentatively, D is TRBD2 (5 bases). Trimming removed 6 bases from V and 6 bases from J, with 18 bases in between. The CDR3 has 14 residues. Looked up from germline, CDR1 is MNHEY and CDR2 is SMNVEV (reference sequence). CDR3 sequence (DNA): TGTGCCAGCAGAGGCCCCGTGACTATCGGCGAGCAGTACTTC. Translation: CASRGPVTIGEQYF.

The chain is built from TRBV7-9 and TRBJ2-1; 13 bases agree with TRBD2. The V and J ends lost 1 base and 6 bases, in that order; junction bases with no gene match: 9. The CDR3 covers 18 residues. Germline CDR1 and CDR2: SEHNR and FQNEAQ (reference sequence). This chain's CDR3 is CASSLVMGLAGSLNEQFF. The CDR3 nucleotides read TGTGCCAGCAGCTTAGTTATGGGACTAGCGGGATCACTCAATGAGCAGTTCTTC.

This chain connects TRBV19 to TRBJ2-7; 8 nucleotides match TRBD2. CDR1 and CDR2 from the germline V gene are LNHDA and SQIVND (reference sequence). The CDR3 loop spans 16 amino acids. J gave up 1 base and V 5 bases, and 10 bases lay outside the gene matches. The CDR3 coding sequence is TGTGCCAGTAGTTCCCGTAGGAGCGGGAGATCCTACGAGCAGTACTTC. Protein product: CASSSRRSGRSYEQYF.

V usage is TRBV4-3 and J usage is TRBJ2-5; 12 nucleotides line up with TRBD2. Germline V gene lookup returns CDR1 LGHNA and CDR2 YSLEER. Unmatched junction bases numbered 9, after V lost 4 bases and J lost 6 bases. The CDR3 runs 16 residues. CDR3 nucleotide sequence: TGCGCCAGCAGCCCCGTTCTAGCGGGGGGGCCGCAGACCCAGTACTTC. Protein product: CASSPVLAGGPQTQYF.

This clone was picked up one time. This sequence joins TRBV6-5 and TRBJ2-7; D gene uncertain. Deletions cut 0 bases from V and 7 bases from J, with 4 bases between. CDR1 and CDR2 (germline): MNHEY, SVGAGI. The CDR3 is 11 residues long. The CDR3 region has the DNA TGTGCCAGCAGTTACTCGCGGGAGCAGTACTTC. Translation gives CASSYSREQYF.

The chain is built from TRBV20-1 and TRBJ2-7; no reliable D call. V was shortened by 7 bases and J by 3 bases, with 7 bases between the two germline ends. The length of the CDR3 is 10 residues. Germline lookup yields CDR1 DFQATT and CDR2 SNEGSKA (reference sequence). CDR3 DNA: TGCAGTGTTTTAGACTACGAGCAGTACTTC. Amino acid sequence: CSVLDYEQYF.

The chain combines TRBV9 with TRBJ2-1; the match to TRBD2 covers 13 bases. Trimming removed 3 bases from V and 2 bases from J; junction bases left unmatched: 8. Germline CDR1 is SGDLS and CDR2 is YYNGEE. This CDR3 region has 18 residues. The CDR3 loop is CASSDGTSGKKTYNEQFF. DNA for the CDR3: TGTGCCAGCAGCGACGGGACTAGCGGGAAAAAGACCTACAATGAGCAGTTCTTC.

This chain joins TRBV29-1 and TRBJ1-1; 9 nucleotides match TRBD1. After removal of 4 bases from V and 4 bases from J, the junction contained 4 bases not matched to a gene. The CDR3 is made up of 13 amino acids. CDR1 and CDR2 (germline): SQVTM, ANQGSEA. CDR3 in DNA: TGCAGCGTTGGGGGGACAGGGCTCACTGAAGCTTTCTTT. Amino acid sequence: CSVGGTGLTEAFF.

The chain couples TRBV9 to TRBJ1-3; 9 bases are shared with TRBD1. Germline V lookup: CDR1 SGDLS, CDR2 YYNGEE. This CDR3 contains 14 residues. V lost 0 bases to trimming and J lost 6 bases; unmatched junction nucleotides: 1. CDR3 residues: CASSVGTGVNTIYF. The CDR3 DNA is TGTGCCAGCAGCGTAGGGACAGGGGTAAACACCATATATTTT.

This chain links TRBV28 with TRBJ2-7, with TRBD1 identical over 8 bases. With 4 bases clipped from V and 3 bases from J, the junction kept 2 bases outside the gene matches. Germline assignment: CDR1 MDHEN and CDR2 SYDVKM. This CDR3 comprises 13 residues. The CDR3 sequence: CASSSTGVYEQYF. DNA of the CDR3: TGTGCCAGCAGTTCGACAGGGGTCTACGAGCAGTACTTC.

This chain joins TRBV18 and TRBJ2-2; the match to TRBD1 covers 8 bases. V lost 0 bases and J lost 0; bases outside the gene matches: 6. This CDR3 region has 18 residues. Germline values: CDR1 KGHSH, CDR2 LQKENI. The CDR3 nucleotides read TGTGCCAGCTCACCACCTAACGCACAGGGGGCGAACACCGGGGAGCTGTTTTTT. Residues: CASSPPNAQGANTGELFF.